This is a list of T cell receptor beta chains from one sample in a study of breast tumors, draining lymph nodes, adjacent tissues. Each CDR3 protein gets one entry after TCRdb re-called the multiplex PCR reads with MiXCR. This sample has some 250,000 distinct CDR3 sequences, with roughly a third found just once. The sample comprised axillary lymph node tissue. The receptors stem from a female donor with breast cancer. Some clones in this sample may be carry-over from other donors' samples. Both conserved end residues are part of each CDR3. The D gene is left open where the match is weak.

CDR3aa	v_gene	j_gene	d_gene
CSVLGDRAGEQYF	TRBV29-1	TRBJ2-7	TRBD1
CASSQDRIGTENNEQFF	TRBV14	TRBJ2-1	TRBD1
CAPGRARSYEQYF	TRBV10-3	TRBJ2-7	.
CASSREIAGELFF	TRBV7-3	TRBJ2-2	.
CASSRQTQETQYF	TRBV13	TRBJ2-5	.
CATSDRDSGRGNTF	TRBV24-1	TRBJ1-2	.
CASSLGGGAKTYEQYF	TRBV7-2	TRBJ2-7	.
CASSAGRRYGYTF	TRBV2	TRBJ1-2	.
CSAREIVTDTQYF	TRBV20-1	TRBJ2-3	.
CASSVVGGLPYF	TRBV9	TRBJ2-3	.
CATPSDSMTNYGYTF	TRBV28	TRBJ1-2	.
CASPRGEETQYF	TRBV9	TRBJ2-5	.
CASSIGSDYNEQYF	TRBV19	TRBJ2-3	.
CSARDADTGELFF	TRBV20-1	TRBJ2-2	.
CSALGLAGVSQETQYF	TRBV20-1	TRBJ2-5	TRBD2
CASSANPRGGTDSGANVLTF	TRBV7-3	TRBJ2-6	TRBD2
CASSDDGTRADTQYF	TRBV5-1	TRBJ2-3	.
CASSYFVGSSYEQYF	TRBV6-6	TRBJ2-7	.
CATSDSPTEQGSYEQYF	TRBV24-1	TRBJ2-7	.
CASSPPWQGAYF	TRBV11-2	TRBJ1-3	.
CASSLVSGPNQPQHF	TRBV5-1	TRBJ1-5	.
CASRRPQHF	TRBV25-1	TRBJ1-5	.
CSAAPSGRGETQYF	TRBV20-1	TRBJ2-5	TRBD2
CASSLPAGRMEGIQYF	TRBV7-4	TRBJ2-4	.
CSARDWVGGGSTDTQYF	TRBV20-1	TRBJ2-3	.
CASTPGRKGPYGYPF	TRBV7-2	TRBJ1-2	.
CASRPAGGDNEQFF	TRBV19	TRBJ2-1	TRBD2
CASGTGEQFF	TRBV9	TRBJ2-1	.
CASRRLAGTTGELFF	TRBV5-4	TRBJ2-2	TRBD2
CSVERTASEQYF	TRBV29-1	TRBJ2-7	.
CASSVLGGTIYF	TRBV9	TRBJ1-3	.
CASSFTGTTTSEQYF	TRBV11-2	TRBJ2-7	.
CASSGTGGSSYNSPLHF	TRBV9	TRBJ1-6	TRBD1
CASSSWNNEQFF	TRBV11-3	TRBJ2-1	.
CASSPLARDRVSQPQHF	TRBV7-2	TRBJ1-5	TRBD1
CASSELGLAAATYNEQFF	TRBV10-2	TRBJ2-1	TRBD2
CASSQDPPGYIDSPLHF	TRBV4-1	TRBJ1-6	.
CAISDDKGKNIQYF	TRBV10-3	TRBJ2-4	.
CASSPPRRTGNYNEQFF	TRBV7-9	TRBJ2-1	TRBD1
CASRQDLEVPYEQYF	TRBV12-3/TRBV12-4	TRBJ2-7	.
CASSWVAGPITHEQFF	TRBV5-1	TRBJ2-1	TRBD2